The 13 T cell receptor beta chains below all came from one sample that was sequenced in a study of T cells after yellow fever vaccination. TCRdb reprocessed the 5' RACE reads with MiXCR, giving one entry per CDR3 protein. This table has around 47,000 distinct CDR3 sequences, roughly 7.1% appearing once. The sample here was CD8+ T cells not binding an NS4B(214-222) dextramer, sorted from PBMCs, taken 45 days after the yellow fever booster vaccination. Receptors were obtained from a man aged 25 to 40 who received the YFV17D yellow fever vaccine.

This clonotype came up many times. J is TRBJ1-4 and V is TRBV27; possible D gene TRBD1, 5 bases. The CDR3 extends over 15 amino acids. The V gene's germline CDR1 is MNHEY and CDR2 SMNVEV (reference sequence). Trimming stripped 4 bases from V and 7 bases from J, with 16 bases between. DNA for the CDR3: TGTGCCAGCAGTTCTATGACGGGGGGGGGTGAAAAACTGTTTTTT. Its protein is CASSSMTGGGEKLFF.

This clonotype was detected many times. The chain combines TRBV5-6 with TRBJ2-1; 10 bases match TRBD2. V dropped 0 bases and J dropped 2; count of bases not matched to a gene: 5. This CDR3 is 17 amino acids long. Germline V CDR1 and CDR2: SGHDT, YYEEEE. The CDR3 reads CASSLGDSGGTYNEQFF. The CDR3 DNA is TGTGCCAGCAGCTTGGGGGATAGCGGGGGGACCTACAATGAGCAGTTCTTC.

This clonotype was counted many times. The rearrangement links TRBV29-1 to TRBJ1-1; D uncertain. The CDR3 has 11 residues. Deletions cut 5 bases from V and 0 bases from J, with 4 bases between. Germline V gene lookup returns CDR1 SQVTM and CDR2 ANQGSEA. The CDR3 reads CSVRVNTEAFF. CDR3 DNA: TGCAGCGTTAGGGTGAACACTGAAGCTTTCTTT.

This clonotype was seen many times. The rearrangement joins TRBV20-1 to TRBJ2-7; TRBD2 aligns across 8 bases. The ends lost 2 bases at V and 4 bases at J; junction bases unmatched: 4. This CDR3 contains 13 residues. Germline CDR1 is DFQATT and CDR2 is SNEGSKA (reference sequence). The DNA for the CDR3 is TGCAGTGCTAGAAGGCTAGCGGGTTACGAGCAGTACTTC. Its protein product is CSARRLAGYEQYF.

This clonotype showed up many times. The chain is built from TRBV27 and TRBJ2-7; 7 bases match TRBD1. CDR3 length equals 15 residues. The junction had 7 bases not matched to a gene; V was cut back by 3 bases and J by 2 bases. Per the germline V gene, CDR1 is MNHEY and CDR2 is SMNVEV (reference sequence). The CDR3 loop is CASSFHLDRAYEQYF. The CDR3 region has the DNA TGTGCCAGCAGTTTCCATCTTGACAGGGCCTACGAGCAGTACTTC.

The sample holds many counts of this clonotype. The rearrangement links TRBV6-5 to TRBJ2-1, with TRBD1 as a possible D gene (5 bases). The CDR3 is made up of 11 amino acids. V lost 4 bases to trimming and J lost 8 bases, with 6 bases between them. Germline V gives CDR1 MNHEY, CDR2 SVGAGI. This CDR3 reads CASSLGHEQFF. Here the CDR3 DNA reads TGTGCCAGCAGTTTGGGGCATGAGCAGTTCTTC.

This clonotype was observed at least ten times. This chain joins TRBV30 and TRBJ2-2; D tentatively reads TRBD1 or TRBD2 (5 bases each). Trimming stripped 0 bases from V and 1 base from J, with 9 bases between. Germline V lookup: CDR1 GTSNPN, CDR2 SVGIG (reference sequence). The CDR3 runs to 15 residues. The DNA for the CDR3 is TGTGCCTGGAGTGTGGTGGGGGTGAACACCGGGGAGCTGTTTTTT. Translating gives CAWSVVGVNTGELFF.

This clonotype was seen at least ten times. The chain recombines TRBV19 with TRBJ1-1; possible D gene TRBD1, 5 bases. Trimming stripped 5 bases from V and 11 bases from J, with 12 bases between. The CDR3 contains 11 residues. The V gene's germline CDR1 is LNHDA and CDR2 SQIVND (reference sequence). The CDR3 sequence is CASSQGAGAFF. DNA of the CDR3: TGTGCCAGTAGTCAGGGTGCGGGGGCTTTCTTT.

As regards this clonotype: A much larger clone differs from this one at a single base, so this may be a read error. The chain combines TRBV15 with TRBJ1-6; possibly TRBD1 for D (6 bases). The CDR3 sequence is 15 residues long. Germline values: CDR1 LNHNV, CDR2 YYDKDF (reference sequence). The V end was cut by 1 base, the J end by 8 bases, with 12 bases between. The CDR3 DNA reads TGTGCCACCAGCAGAGGTCAGGGGTTATATTCACCCCTCCACTTT. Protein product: CATSRGQGLYSPLHF. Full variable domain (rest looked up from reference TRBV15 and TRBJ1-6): DAMVIQNPRYQVTQFGKPVTLSCSQTLNHNVMYWYQQKSSQAPKLLFHYYDKDFNNEADTPDNFQSRRPNTSFCFLDIRSPGLGDTAMYLCATSRGQGLYSPLHFGNGTRLTVT.

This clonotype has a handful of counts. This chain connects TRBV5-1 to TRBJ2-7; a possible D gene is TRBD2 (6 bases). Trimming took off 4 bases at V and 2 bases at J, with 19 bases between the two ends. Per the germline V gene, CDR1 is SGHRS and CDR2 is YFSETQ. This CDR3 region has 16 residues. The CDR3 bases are TGCGCCAGCAGCATTGACCCACGGGAGCCAACCTACGAGCAGTACTTC. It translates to CASSIDPREPTYEQYF.

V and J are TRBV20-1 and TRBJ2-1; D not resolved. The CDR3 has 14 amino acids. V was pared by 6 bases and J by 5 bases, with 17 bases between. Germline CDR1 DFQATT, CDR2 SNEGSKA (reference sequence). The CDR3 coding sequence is TGCAGTGCCCTAGGCTTTAGAGGTCACAATGAGCAGTTCTTC. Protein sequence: CSALGFRGHNEQFF.

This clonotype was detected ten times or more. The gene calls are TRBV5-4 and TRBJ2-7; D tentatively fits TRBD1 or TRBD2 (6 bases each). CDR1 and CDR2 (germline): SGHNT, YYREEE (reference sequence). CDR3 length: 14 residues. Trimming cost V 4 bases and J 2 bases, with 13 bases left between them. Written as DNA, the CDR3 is TGTGCCAGCAGCCCATACGGGGGCACCTACGAGCAGTACTTC. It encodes CASSPYGGTYEQYF.

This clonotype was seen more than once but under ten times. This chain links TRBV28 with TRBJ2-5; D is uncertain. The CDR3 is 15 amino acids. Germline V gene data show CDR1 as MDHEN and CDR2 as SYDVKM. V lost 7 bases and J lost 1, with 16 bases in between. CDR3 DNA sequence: TGTGCCAGCACGCGCGGTTTGGACCTCCAAGAGACCCAGTACTTC. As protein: CASTRGLDLQETQYF.